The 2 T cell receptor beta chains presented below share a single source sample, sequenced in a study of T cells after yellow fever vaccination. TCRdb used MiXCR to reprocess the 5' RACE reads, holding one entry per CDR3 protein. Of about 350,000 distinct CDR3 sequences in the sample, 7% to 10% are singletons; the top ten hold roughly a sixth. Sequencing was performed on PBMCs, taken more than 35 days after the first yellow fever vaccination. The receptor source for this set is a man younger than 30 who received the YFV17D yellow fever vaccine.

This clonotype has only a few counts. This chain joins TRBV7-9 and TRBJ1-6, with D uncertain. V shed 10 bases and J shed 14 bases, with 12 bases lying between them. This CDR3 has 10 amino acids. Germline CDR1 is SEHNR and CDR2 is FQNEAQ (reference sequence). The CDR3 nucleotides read TGTGCCACCTACGGGGAGTCCCTCCACTTT. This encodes CATYGESLHF.

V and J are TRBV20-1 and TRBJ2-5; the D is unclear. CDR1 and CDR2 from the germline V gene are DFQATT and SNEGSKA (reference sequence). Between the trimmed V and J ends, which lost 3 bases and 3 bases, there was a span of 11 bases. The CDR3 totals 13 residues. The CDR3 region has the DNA TGCAGTGCTAGCAAGAGGCTCAAAGAGACCCAGTACTTC. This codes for CSASKRLKETQYF.